One and the same sample provided the 2 T cell receptor beta chains below, sequenced in a study of naive and memory T cell subsets. An oligonucleotide containing a UMI was ligated to the 3' end of TCR cDNA. The SP2 primer and nested alpha and beta constant region primers amplified ligated cDNA in four rounds. TCRdb re-analysed the 5' RACE reads in MiXCR, keeping a single row per CDR3 protein. Of roughly 48,000 distinct CDR3 sequences in the sample, 4% to 5% were seen once. These receptors were taken from a female donor in good health.

The chain has TRBV18 and TRBJ1-5; no clear D gene. The V gene's germline CDR1 is KGHSH and CDR2 LQKENI. CDR3 length equals 12 residues. V was cut by 2 bases and J by 6 bases, with 5 bases left in between. The CDR3 DNA reads TGTGCCAGCTCACCAGGGTCTCAGCCCCAGCATTTT. Protein product: CASSPGSQPQHF.

This clonotype was found many times. The chain recombines TRBV9 with TRBJ2-6, with D possibly TRBD1 on 5 matching bases. CDR3 length: 15 amino acids. Trimming shortened V by 0 bases and J by 3 bases, and 7 bases separated the two germline ends. Germline V gene data show CDR1 as SGDLS and CDR2 as YYNGEE. The CDR3: CASSVEGYGANVLTF. The CDR3, as DNA: TGTGCCAGCAGCGTAGAGGGGTATGGGGCCAACGTCCTGACTTTC.